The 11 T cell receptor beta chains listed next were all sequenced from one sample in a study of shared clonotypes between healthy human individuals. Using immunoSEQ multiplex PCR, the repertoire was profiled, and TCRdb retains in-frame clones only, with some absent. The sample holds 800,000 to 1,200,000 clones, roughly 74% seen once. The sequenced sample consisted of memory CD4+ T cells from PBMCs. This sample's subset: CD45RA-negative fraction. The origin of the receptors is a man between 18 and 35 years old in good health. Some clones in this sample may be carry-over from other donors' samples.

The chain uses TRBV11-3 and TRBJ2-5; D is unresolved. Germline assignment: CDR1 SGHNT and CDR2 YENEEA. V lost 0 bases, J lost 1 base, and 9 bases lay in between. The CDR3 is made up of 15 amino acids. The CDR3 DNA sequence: TGTGCCAGCAGCTTAGAAGGCGGCGGCCAAGAGACCCAGTACTTC. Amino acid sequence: CASSLEGGGQETQYF.

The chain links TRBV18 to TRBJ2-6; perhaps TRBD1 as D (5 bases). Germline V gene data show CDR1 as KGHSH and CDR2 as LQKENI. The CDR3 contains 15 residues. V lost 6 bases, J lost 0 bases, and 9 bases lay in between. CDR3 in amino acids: CASSPTVSGANVLTF. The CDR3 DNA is TGTGCCAGCTCGCCGACAGTCTCTGGGGCCAACGTCCTGACTTTC.

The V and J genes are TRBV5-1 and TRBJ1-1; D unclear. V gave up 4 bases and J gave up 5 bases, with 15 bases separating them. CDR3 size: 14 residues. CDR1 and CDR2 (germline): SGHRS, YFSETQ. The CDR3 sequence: CASSPPAAGTEAFF. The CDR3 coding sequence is TGCGCCAGCAGCCCACCGGCAGCCGGGACTGAAGCTTTCTTT.

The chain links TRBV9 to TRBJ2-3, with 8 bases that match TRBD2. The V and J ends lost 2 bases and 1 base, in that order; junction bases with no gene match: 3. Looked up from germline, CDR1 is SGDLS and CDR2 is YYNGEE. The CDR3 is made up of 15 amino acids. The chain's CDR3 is CASSVQAGGTDTQYF. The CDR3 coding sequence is TGTGCCAGCAGCGTTCAAGCGGGAGGCACAGATACGCAGTATTTT.

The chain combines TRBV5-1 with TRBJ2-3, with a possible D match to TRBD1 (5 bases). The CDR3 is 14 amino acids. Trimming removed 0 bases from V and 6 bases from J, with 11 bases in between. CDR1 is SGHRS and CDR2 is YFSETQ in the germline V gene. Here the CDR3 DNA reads TGCGCCAGCAGCTTGGAAGGGGCCGGGGATACGCAGTATTTT. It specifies CASSLEGAGDTQYF.

As DNA, the CDR3 is TGTGCCAGCAGTGAGGACAGGGGTAGGAATGAGCAGTTCTTC. Protein product: CASSEDRGRNEQFF. This chain joins TRBV25-1 and TRBJ2-1; 9 nucleotides line up with TRBD1. CDR1 is MGHDK, CDR2 SYGVNS, per germline. The J segment lost 7 bases and the V segment lost 3 bases, leaving 4 bases of the junction unmatched. The length of the CDR3 is 14 residues.

The CDR3 nucleotides are TGCGCCAGCAGCTCTGGGGGGACAGGGCCCTACGAGCAGTACTTC. Amino acid sequence: CASSSGGTGPYEQYF. The gene calls are TRBV5-1 and TRBJ2-7; 9 nucleotides line up with TRBD1. The J segment lost 2 bases and the V segment lost 3 bases, leaving 6 bases of the junction unmatched. This CDR3 region has 15 residues. CDR1 and CDR2 (germline): SGHRS, YFSETQ. Filled out from reference TRBV5-1 and TRBJ2-7, the complete variable domain reads KAGVTQTPRYLIKTRGQQVTLSCSPISGHRSVSWYQQTPGQGLQFLFEYFSETQRNKGNFPGRFSGRQFSNSRSEMNVSTLELGDSALYLCASSSGGTGPYEQYFGPGTRLTVT.

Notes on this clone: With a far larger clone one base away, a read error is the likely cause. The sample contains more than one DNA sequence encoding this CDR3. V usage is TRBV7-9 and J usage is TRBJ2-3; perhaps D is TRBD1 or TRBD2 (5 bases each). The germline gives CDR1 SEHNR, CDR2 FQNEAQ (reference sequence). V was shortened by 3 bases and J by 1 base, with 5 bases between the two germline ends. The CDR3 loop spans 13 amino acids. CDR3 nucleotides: TGTGCCAGCAGCTTGGGGGGCACAGATACGCAGTATTTT. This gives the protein CASSLGGTDTQYF.

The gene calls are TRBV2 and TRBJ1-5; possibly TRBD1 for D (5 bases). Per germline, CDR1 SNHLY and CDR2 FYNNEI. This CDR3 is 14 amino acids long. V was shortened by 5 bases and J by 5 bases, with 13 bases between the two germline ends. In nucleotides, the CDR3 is TGTGCCAGCAGTCAACAGGTGGAGGATCAGCCCCAGCATTTT. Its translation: CASSQQVEDQPQHF.

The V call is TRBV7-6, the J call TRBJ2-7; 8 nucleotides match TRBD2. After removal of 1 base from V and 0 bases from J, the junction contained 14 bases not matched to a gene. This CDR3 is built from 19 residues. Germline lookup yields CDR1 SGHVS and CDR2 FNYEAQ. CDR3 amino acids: CASSLGSFRLATSSYEQYF. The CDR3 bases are TGTGCCAGCAGCTTAGGGTCGTTTAGACTAGCGACAAGCTCCTACGAGCAGTACTTC.

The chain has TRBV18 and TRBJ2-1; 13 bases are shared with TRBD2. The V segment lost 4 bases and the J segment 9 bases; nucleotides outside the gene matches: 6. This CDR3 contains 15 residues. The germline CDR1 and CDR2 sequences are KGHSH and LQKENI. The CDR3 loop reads CASSHGLAGVVEQFF. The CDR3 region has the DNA TGTGCCAGCTCACACGGACTAGCGGGAGTCGTTGAGCAGTTCTTC. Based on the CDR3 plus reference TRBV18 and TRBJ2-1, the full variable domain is NAGVMQNPRHLVRRRGQEARLRCSPMKGHSHVYWYRQLPEEGLKFMVYLQKENIIDESGMPKERFSAEFPKEGPSILRIQQVVRGDSAAYFCASSHGLAGVVEQFFGPGTRLTVL.